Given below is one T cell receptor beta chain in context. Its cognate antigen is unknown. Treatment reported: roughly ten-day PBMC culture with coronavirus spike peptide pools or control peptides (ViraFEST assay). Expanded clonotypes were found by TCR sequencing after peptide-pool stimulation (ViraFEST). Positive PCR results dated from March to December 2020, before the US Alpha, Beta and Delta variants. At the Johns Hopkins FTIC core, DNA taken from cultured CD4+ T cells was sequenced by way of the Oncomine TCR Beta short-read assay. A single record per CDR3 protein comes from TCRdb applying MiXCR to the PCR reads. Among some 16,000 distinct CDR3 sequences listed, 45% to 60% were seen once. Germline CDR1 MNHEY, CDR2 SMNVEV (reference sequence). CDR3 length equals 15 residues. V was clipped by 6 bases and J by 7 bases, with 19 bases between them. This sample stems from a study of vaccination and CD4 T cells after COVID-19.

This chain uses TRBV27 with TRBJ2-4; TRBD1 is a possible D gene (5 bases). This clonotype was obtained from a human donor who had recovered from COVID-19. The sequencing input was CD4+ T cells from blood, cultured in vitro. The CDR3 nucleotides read TGTGCCAGCAGCCCCATTAGGATAGCAGGGAACATTCAGTACTTC. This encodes CASSPIRIAGNIQYF.